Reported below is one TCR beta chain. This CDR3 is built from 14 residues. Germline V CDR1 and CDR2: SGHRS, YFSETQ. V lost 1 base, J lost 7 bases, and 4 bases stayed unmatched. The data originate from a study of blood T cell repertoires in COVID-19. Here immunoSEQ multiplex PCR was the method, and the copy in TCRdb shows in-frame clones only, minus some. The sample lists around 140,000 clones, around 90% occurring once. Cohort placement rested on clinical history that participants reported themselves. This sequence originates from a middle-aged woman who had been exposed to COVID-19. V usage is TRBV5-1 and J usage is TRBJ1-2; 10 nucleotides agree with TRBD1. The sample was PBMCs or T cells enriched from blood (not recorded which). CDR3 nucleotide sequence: TGCGCCAGCAGCTTGCCGGACAGGGGGATTGGCTACACCTTC. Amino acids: CASSLPDRGIGYTF.